The next 27 T cell receptor beta chains were all read from a single sample in a study of cytomegalovirus exposure and HLA in healthy donors. A multiplex PCR was run with 60 Vbeta primers and 13 Jbeta primers. The assay was immunoSEQ multiplex PCR, and TCRdb's table has in-frame clones only and misses some. This table has around 110,000 clones, approximately 79% appearing once. Input material: PBMCs. These receptor sequences come from a man aged 60 to 75 in good health and CMV-seronegative.

This chain connects TRBV19 to TRBJ1-1; D remains ambiguous. V was shortened by 1 base and J by 3 bases, with 9 bases between the two germline ends. Per germline, CDR1 LNHDA and CDR2 SQIVND (reference sequence). The CDR3 totals 14 residues. CDR3 nucleotide sequence: TGTGCCAGTAGTATAGCGGGGATCGACACTGAAGCTTTCTTT. Translating it yields CASSIAGIDTEAFF.

The chain recombines TRBV4-2 with TRBJ2-1, with D possibly matching TRBD2 (5 bases). The CDR3 has 13 amino acids. In germline, CDR1 is LGHNA, CDR2 YNFKEQ. The V end was cut by 4 bases, the J end by 5 bases, with 9 bases between. The CDR3 is CASSLEGNNEQFF. CDR3 coding DNA: TGTGCCAGCAGCCTTGAGGGAAACAATGAGCAGTTCTTC.

The chain has TRBV9 and TRBJ1-6; the match to TRBD1 covers 7 bases. V dropped 3 bases and J dropped 9; count of bases not matched to a gene: 6. This CDR3 has 14 amino acids. Germline CDR1 is SGDLS and CDR2 is YYNGEE. CDR3 region: CASSGGQRSSPLHF. The CDR3, as DNA: TGTGCCAGCAGCGGGGGACAGAGAAGTTCACCCCTCCACTTT.

The rearrangement links TRBV5-6 to TRBJ1-1; tentative D call: TRBD1 (5 bases). The germline V and J ends were trimmed by 2 bases and 3 bases, with 14 bases remaining between them. The CDR3 covers 15 residues. The germline V gene encodes CDR1 SGHDT and CDR2 YYEEEE. The CDR3 DNA reads as TGTGCCAGCAGCTTCTATCGGACAACACACACTGAAGCTTTCTTT. Amino acids: CASSFYRTTHTEAFF. The full variable domain, completed using reference TRBV5-6 and TRBJ1-1, is DAGVTQSPTHLIKTRGQQVTLRCSPKSGHDTVSWYQQALGQGPQFIFQYYEEEERQRGNFPDRFSGHQFPNYSSELNVNALLLGDSALYLCASSFYRTTHTEAFFGQGTRLTVV.

As to this clone: This sample includes further DNA sequences coding for the same CDR3. The chain recombines TRBV7-2 with TRBJ2-5; D perhaps matches TRBD2 (6 bases). This CDR3 is 14 amino acids long. Per germline, CDR1 SGHTA and CDR2 FQGNSA. The ends were cut back, 5 bases at V and 2 bases at J, with 12 bases in the middle. The CDR3 here is CASSKGGPQETQYF. For the CDR3, the DNA is TGTGCCAGCAGCAAAGGAGGGCCTCAAGAGACCCAGTACTTC.

This chain connects TRBV7-7 to TRBJ2-5; D uncertain. The CDR3 is made up of 13 amino acids. The germline V gene has CDR1 SSHAT and CDR2 FNYEAQ (reference sequence). The V end lost 2 bases, the J end lost 1 base, and 5 bases lay between the germline ends. CDR3 DNA: TGTGCCAGCAGCTTATCCCGCCAAGAGACCCAGTACTTC. Translated: CASSLSRQETQYF.

V and J are TRBV7-2 and TRBJ1-1; D remains unclear. The ends were cut back, 5 bases at V and 5 bases at J, with 9 bases in the middle. CDR1 is SGHTA, CDR2 FQGNSA, per germline. The CDR3 spans 12 residues. CDR3 DNA sequence: TGTGCCAGCAGCCCTATATGGACTGAAGCTTTCTTT. Translation: CASSPIWTEAFF.

The chain couples TRBV29-1 to TRBJ2-1, with TRBD2 matching over 13 bases. Trimming took 7 bases from V and 1 from J; bases not matched to a gene: 4. This CDR3 has 15 residues. CDR1 is SQVTM, CDR2 ANQGSEA, per germline. CDR3 nucleotides: TGCAGCGCCGGGACTAGCGGGGTTTCCTACAATGAGCAGTTCTTC. Protein sequence: CSAGTSGVSYNEQFF.

The rearrangement joins TRBV18 to TRBJ1-5; TRBD1 agrees at 11 bases. Trimming took 4 bases from V and 6 from J; bases not matched to a gene: 5. Per germline, CDR1 KGHSH and CDR2 LQKENI. The CDR3 has 15 residues. The CDR3 DNA is TGTGCCAGCTCACTCGAGGACAGGGGGCTTCAGCCCCAGCATTTT. It translates to CASSLEDRGLQPQHF.

The chain couples TRBV11-2 to TRBJ2-2; a weak D match, TRBD2 (5 bases). In germline, CDR1 is SGHAT, CDR2 FQNNGV. The CDR3 consists of 14 residues. The V and J ends lost 10 bases and 2 bases respectively, with 14 bases between them. The chain's CDR3 is CANSRELNTGELFF. The CDR3 nucleotides read TGTGCCAACTCGAGGGAGCTTAACACCGGGGAGCTGTTTTTT.

The chain links TRBV5-1 to TRBJ1-4; the D is unclear. Germline values: CDR1 SGHRS, CDR2 YFSETQ. The CDR3 runs 13 residues. V lost 0 bases to trimming and J lost 17 bases, with 17 bases between them. The CDR3 coding sequence is TGCGCCAGCAGCTTGGGGTCCGGGGAAATGTACTTTTTT. Translation: CASSLGSGEMYFF.

V is TRBV2 and J is TRBJ2-3; a weak D match, TRBD2 (6 bases). CDR1 and CDR2 (germline): SNHLY, FYNNEI. There are 13 residues in the CDR3. Trimming took off 6 bases at V and 3 bases at J, with 10 bases between the two ends. The CDR3 DNA is TGTGCCAGCAGGGGGGGATCAACAGATACGCAGTATTTT. This translates into CASRGGSTDTQYF. The variable domain in full, with the rest retrieved from reference TRBV2 and TRBJ2-3, is EPEVTQTPSHQVTQMGQEVILRCVPISNHLYFYWYRQILGQKVEFLVSFYNNEISEKSEIFDDQFSVERPDGSNFTLKIRSTKLEDSAMYFCASRGGSTDTQYFGPGTRLTVL.

The count of this clone is one. The rearrangement joins TRBV6-6 to TRBJ1-2; 7 bases agree with TRBD1. The CDR3 spans 13 residues. CDR1 and CDR2 (germline): MNHNY, SVGAGI (reference sequence). J lost 3 bases, V lost 4 bases, and 2 bases had no gene match. This chain's CDR3 is CASSLTGDYGYTF. The CDR3 DNA reads as TGTGCCAGCAGTTTAACAGGGGACTATGGCTACACCTTC.

V gene TRBV6-1 combines with J gene TRBJ2-1; TRBD2 matches 11 bases. Trimming took 4 bases from V and 9 from J; bases not matched to a gene: 11. The CDR3 length is 16 residues. Germline CDR1 reads MNHNS; CDR2 reads SASEGT. The DNA for the CDR3 is TGTGCCAGCAGTGCTTTGGGTAGCGGGGGGGCGGGTGAGCAGTTCTTC. Residues: CASSALGSGGAGEQFF.

The gene calls are TRBV19 and TRBJ1-1; 8 bases are a match to TRBD1. Germline loops: CDR1 LNHDA, CDR2 SQIVND (reference sequence). Trimming removed 2 bases from V and 0 bases from J; junction bases left unmatched: 5. The CDR3 totals 16 residues. The CDR3 sequence is CASSIRGTGMNTEAFF. The CDR3 bases are TGTGCCAGTAGTATACGGGGGACAGGAATGAACACTGAAGCTTTCTTT.

This chain joins TRBV6-5 and TRBJ2-5; perhaps TRBD1 as D (5 bases). Trimming removed 4 bases at V and 2 bases at J, with 14 bases between. The CDR3 consists of 15 residues. Per germline, CDR1 MNHEY and CDR2 SVGAGI. The chain's CDR3 is CASSWTWGGQETQYF. CDR3 DNA: TGTGCCAGCAGTTGGACCTGGGGCGGACAAGAGACCCAGTACTTC.

The J gene is TRBJ1-1, the V gene TRBV18; the D gene is possibly TRBD1 (5 bases). The ends were cut back, 6 bases at V and 3 bases at J, with 11 bases in the middle. The CDR3 is 13 residues long. Germline assignment: CDR1 KGHSH and CDR2 LQKENI. The CDR3 sequence: CASSGTVDTEAFF. The CDR3 DNA is TGTGCCAGCTCGGGGACTGTGGACACTGAAGCTTTCTTT.

The chain joins TRBV7-9 to TRBJ1-5, with D possibly TRBD1 on 5 matching bases. Trimming removed 3 bases from V and 3 bases from J, with 9 bases in between. Germline values: CDR1 SEHNR, CDR2 FQNEAQ (reference sequence). The CDR3 loop spans 14 amino acids. This CDR3 is CASSFDRHNQPQHF. In DNA, the CDR3 is TGTGCCAGCAGCTTTGACAGACACAATCAGCCCCAGCATTTT.

The chain joins TRBV28 to TRBJ2-5; TRBD1 might be the D (5 bases). Per the germline V gene, CDR1 is MDHEN and CDR2 is SYDVKM. V lost 3 bases and J lost 5, with 13 bases in between. CDR3 length: 14 residues. CDR3 nucleotide sequence: TGTGCCAGCAGTTTGTCCCGGACAAGGGAGACCCAGTACTTC. This codes for CASSLSRTRETQYF.

The chain is built from TRBV7-9 and TRBJ2-3, with D perhaps TRBD1 (5 bases). CDR3 size: 17 residues. Germline V gene lookup returns CDR1 SEHNR and CDR2 FQNEAQ (reference sequence). Between the trimmed V and J ends, which lost 4 bases and 2 bases, there was a span of 19 bases. The CDR3 nucleotides are TGTGCCAGCAGCTCCAACCCAGGGATATTTCCCACAGATACGCAGTATTTT. This encodes CASSSNPGIFPTDTQYF.

The genes are TRBV10-3 and TRBJ2-3, with TRBD2 identical over 9 bases. V gave up 4 bases and J gave up 5 bases; unmatched junction bases: 4. The CDR3 runs to 14 residues. Germline CDR1 reads ENHRY; CDR2 reads SYGVKD. The CDR3 DNA sequence: TGTGCCATCAGTGGCGGGGGGGCGTTAGATACGCAGTATTTT. It yields the protein CAISGGGALDTQYF.

This clone has just a few counts. The chain carries TRBV6-5 and TRBJ1-2; D call uncertain. Trimming took off 2 bases at V and 1 base at J, with 11 bases between the two ends. The CDR3 is 15 residues long. Per germline, CDR1 MNHEY and CDR2 SVGAGI. The CDR3 DNA reads as TGTGCCAGCAGTTACGCCCTTGAGGGTAACTATGGCTACACCTTC. This codes for CASSYALEGNYGYTF.

CDR3 loop: CASSYSGATGELFF. CDR3 sequence (DNA): TGTGCCAGCAGTTACTCAGGGGCCACCGGGGAGCTGTTTTTT. The chain is built from TRBV6-5 and TRBJ2-2; weak D call: TRBD1 (5 bases). CDR3 length: 14 amino acids. V was cut by 0 bases and J by 4 bases, with 6 bases left in between. Germline CDR1 and CDR2: MNHEY and SVGAGI.

The CDR3 nucleotides read TGTGCCAGCAGCCAAGGTTCAGGGAGCACAGATACGCAGTATTTT. Translating it yields CASSQGSGSTDTQYF. The chain joins TRBV4-2 to TRBJ2-3; TRBD1 is a possible D gene (5 bases). The CDR3 extends over 15 amino acids. Deletions cut 1 base from V and 0 bases from J, with 8 bases between. CDR1 LGHNA and CDR2 YNFKEQ come from the germline V gene.

There are a few counts of this clone. Here the CDR3 DNA reads TGTGCCAGCAGCTCGGGGATCCTAGCCAATCAGCCCCAGCATTTT. Translation: CASSSGILANQPQHF. The chain uses TRBV7-2 and TRBJ1-5; D gene ambiguous. The V and J ends lost 4 bases and 3 bases respectively, with 13 bases between them. The CDR3 runs 15 residues. Germline V gene data show CDR1 as SGHTA and CDR2 as FQGNSA.

V and J are TRBV5-1 and TRBJ2-1; 16 positions match TRBD2. The J segment lost 14 bases and the V segment lost 0 bases, leaving 5 bases of the junction unmatched. The CDR3 runs to 15 residues. CDR1 SGHRS and CDR2 YFSETQ come from the germline V gene. CDR3 nucleotide sequence: TGCGCCAGCAGCTTGGTCCCGGGACTAGCGGGGGGGAAGTTCTTC. Translated, it gives CASSLVPGLAGGKFF. Drawing the rest from reference TRBV5-1 and TRBJ2-1, the complete variable domain is KAGVTQTPRYLIKTRGQQVTLSCSPISGHRSVSWYQQTPGQGLQFLFEYFSETQRNKGNFPGRFSGRQFSNSRSEMNVSTLELGDSALYLCASSLVPGLAGGKFFGPGTRLTVL.

The chain is built from TRBV4-3 and TRBJ2-7; D is perhaps TRBD2 (5 bases). The CDR3 sequence is 15 residues long. The V and J ends lost 4 bases and 1 base respectively, with 14 bases between them. Germline lookup yields CDR1 LGHNA and CDR2 YSLEER. CDR3 in amino acids: CASSRGWERSYEQYF. In DNA, the CDR3 is TGCGCCAGCAGCCGAGGATGGGAGCGTTCCTACGAGCAGTACTTC.